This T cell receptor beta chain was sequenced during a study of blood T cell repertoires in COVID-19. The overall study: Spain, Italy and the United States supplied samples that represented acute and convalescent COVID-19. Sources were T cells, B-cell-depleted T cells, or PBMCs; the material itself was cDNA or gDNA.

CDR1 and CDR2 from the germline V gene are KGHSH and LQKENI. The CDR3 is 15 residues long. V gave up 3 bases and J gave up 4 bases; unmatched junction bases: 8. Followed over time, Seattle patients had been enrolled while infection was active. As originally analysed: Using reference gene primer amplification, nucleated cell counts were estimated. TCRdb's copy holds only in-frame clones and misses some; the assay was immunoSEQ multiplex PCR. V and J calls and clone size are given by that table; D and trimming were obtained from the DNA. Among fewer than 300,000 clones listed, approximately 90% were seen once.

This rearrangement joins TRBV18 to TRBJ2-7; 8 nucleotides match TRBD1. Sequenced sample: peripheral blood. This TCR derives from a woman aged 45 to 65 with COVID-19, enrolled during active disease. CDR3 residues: CASSPKGQGSYEQYF. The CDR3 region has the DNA TGTGCCAGCTCACCCAAAGGACAGGGATCTTACGAGCAGTACTTC.